This T cell receptor (beta chain) was sequenced during a study of T cell clonality in common variable immunodeficiency. Study conclusions and caveats: In common variable immunodeficiency, TCR beta chains reportedly carried fewer deletions and N-nucleotide insertions.

By frequency in the sample, this clone is medium-sized (0.01 to 0.1%). The target antigen is unknown. Patients and controls were mostly of Caucasian heritage. Sequencing was performed with immunoSEQ multiplex PCR; in TCRdb, only in-frame clones are kept and a portion is missing. The repertoire has 15,000 to 20,000 clones, none seen only once; the ten largest take more than 10%. The receptor was derived from a human donor with common variable immunodeficiency. Sample: peripheral blood mononuclear cells.

The CDR3 reads CASSRSGDYGYTF. The CDR3 bases that were read are TGTGCCAGCAGCCGTTCGGGGGACTATGGC. V usage is TRBV7-2 and J usage is TRBJ1-2; D might be TRBD1 (5 bases). The read halts 3 residues ahead of the CDR3 end, with the missing end drawn from the germline J gene. The V and J ends lost 5 bases and 3 bases respectively, with 10 bases between them. This CDR3 region has 13 residues. Germline V CDR1 and CDR2: SGHTA, FQGNSA.